The source of this T cell receptor beta chain is a study of metastatic and nonmetastatic thyroid tumors. Study information: Repertoire data that came from the blood and tumor or nodule tissue of malignant and benign thyroid patients were compared.

No patient had received any treatment before thyroid surgery. As concerns this clone: No antigen is known for it.

As processed by the authors: The authors used CDR3 differences across clinicopathological groups to build a distant-metastasis classifier for papillary thyroid cancer. TCRdb re-processed the PCR reads through MiXCR. Clone size and V and J calls follow TCRdb, not the original study. Here the sample spans over 45,000 clones, approximately 24% being singletons. Study-wide results and caveats: Benign nodules reportedly had significantly lower TCR beta diversity than malignant thyroid tumors in blood and tumor.

This CDR3 is 17 amino acids long. With 5 bases removed from V and 2 bases from J, the gap between germline ends came to 20 bases. Germline assignment: CDR1 MDHEN and CDR2 SYDVKM. The chain carries TRBV28 and TRBJ2-3, with D perhaps being TRBD1 or TRBD2 (5 bases each). This receptor was taken from a male donor with papillary thyroid cancer or a benign thyroid nodule (not recorded which). Some clones in this sample may be carry-over from other donors' samples. The sequencing input was blood. For the CDR3, the DNA is TGTGCCAGCAGTCTAATTCCGGGGCAGAGTTACACAGATACGCAGTATTTT. This sequence encodes CASSLIPGQSYTDTQYF.